A selection of T cell receptor beta chains follows, all from one sample in a study of yellow fever vaccine responses in identical twins. Each CDR3 protein gets one entry after TCRdb re-called the RT-PCR reads with MiXCR. The sample shows nearly 7,000 distinct CDR3 sequences, about 83% of them seen only once. The sample consisted of T cells from blood (PBMCs), unsorted or a sorted subset (not recorded which), taken before or after yellow fever vaccination (not recorded which). The source is a woman younger than 30 who received the yellow fever vaccine. Each CDR3 is given with its conserved first and last residue. A D gene is named only where the DNA matches it firmly. Only part of the rows carry a size: once, few, many, or a class if the clone is expanded.

J gene | clone size | D gene | V gene | CDR3 DNA | CDR3 protein
TRBJ1-1 | NA | NA | TRBV7-9 | TGTGCCACCTCGGGGGAGTCGACTGAAGCTTTCTTT | CATSGESTEAFF
TRBJ2-1 | few | TRBD2 | TRBV4-1 | TGCGCCAGCAGCGGCGGGAGGGCGGATGAGCAGTTCTTC | CASSGGRADEQFF
TRBJ2-1 | once | NA | TRBV4-1 | TGCGCCAGCAGCCAAGGTACGGGGGTCTCCTACAATGAGCAGTTCTTC | CASSQGTGVSYNEQFF
TRBJ2-1 | NA | NA | TRBV10-3 | TGTGCCATCAGTGTCGAACCTAACAATGAGCAGTTCTTC | CAISVEPNNEQFF
TRBJ2-7 | NA | NA | TRBV12-3/TRBV12-4 | TGTGCCAGCAGTAGCAGGGGAAACGAGCAGTACTTC | CASSSRGNEQYF
TRBJ2-1 | few | NA | TRBV6-2/TRBV6-3 | TGTGCCAGCAGTTACGGGGGGATTGCTATACGCAATGAGCAGTTCTTC | CASSYGGIAIRNEQFF
TRBJ2-1 | NA | TRBD2 | TRBV24-1 | TGTGCCACCAGTGATGGGGGGGATTACAATGAGCAGTTCTTC | CATSDGGDYNEQFF
TRBJ2-7 | NA | NA | TRBV4-2 | TGTGCCAGCAGCCAAGAACAGGGAACCTCCTACGAGCAGTACTTC | CASSQEQGTSYEQYF
TRBJ2-1 | NA | TRBD2 | TRBV19 | TGTGCCAGTAGTATATCGAGCGGGGCCTACAATGAGCAGTTCTTC | CASSISSGAYNEQFF
TRBJ1-2 | once | TRBD1 | TRBV6-5 | TGTGCCAGCAGTTACTCAGAGACAGGGGTTTATGGCTACACCTTC | CASSYSETGVYGYTF
TRBJ2-1 | NA | TRBD2 | TRBV19 | TGTGCCAGTAGTATAAACGGGAGGGCCCCGGATGAGCAGTTCTTC | CASSINGRAPDEQFF
TRBJ1-1 | NA | NA | TRBV19 | TGTGCCAGTAGTGCCGCAGGGGCGGACACTGAAGCTTTCTTT | CASSAAGADTEAFF
TRBJ2-7 | NA | NA | TRBV11-1 | TGTGCCAGCACCATGGACCCTATGGGTTTC | CASTMDPMGF
TRBJ1-5 | NA | NA | TRBV4-1 | TGCGCCAGCAGCCAAGTTCTCAGTCAGCCCCAGCATTTT | CASSQVLSQPQHF
TRBJ2-7 | NA | NA | TRBV5-6 | TGTGCCAGCAGTGTCCCCAGTTTCTACGAGCAGTACTTC | CASSVPSFYEQYF
TRBJ2-7 | NA | NA | TRBV2 | TGTGCCAGCAACAGGGTAGTCTACGAGCAGTACTTC | CASNRVVYEQYF
TRBJ2-7 | few | NA | TRBV20-1 | TGCAGTGCTAGAGAACGGGAAGGGTACTACGAGCAGTACTTC | CSAREREGYYEQYF
TRBJ1-5 | NA | NA | TRBV4-1 | TGCGCCAGCAGCCTTTGGACGAATCAGCCCCAGCATTTT | CASSLWTNQPQHF
TRBJ2-1 | NA | TRBD1 | TRBV9 | TGTGCCAGCAGCGTTATACAGGGGTACAATGAGCAGTTCTTC | CASSVIQGYNEQFF
TRBJ2-5 | NA | NA | TRBV11-2 | TGTGCCAGCAGGGTCTGGGGCGAAGAGACCCAGTACTTC | CASRVWGEETQYF